The TCR beta chain described here comes from a study of blood T cell repertoires in COVID-19. Study-wide background: Acute and convalescent COVID-19 samples came from the United States, Italy and Spain.

V was cut by 9 bases and J by 2 bases, with 16 bases left in between. Germline values: CDR1 LNHDA, CDR2 SQIVND (reference sequence). CDR3 length: 14 residues. TCRdb keeps only in-frame clones here, not all; method: immunoSEQ multiplex PCR. The sample carries some 42,000 clones, roughly 73% recorded once. The V call is TRBV19, the J call TRBJ1-1; no definite D call. This clonotype originated in a woman aged 70-85 years with acute or convalescent COVID-19. Sequencing used peripheral blood. This CDR3 reads CASHPGWFNTEAFF. CDR3 coding DNA: TGTGCCAGCCACCCAGGATGGTTTAACACTGAAGCTTTCTTT.